The 18 T cell receptor beta chains listed next were all sequenced from one sample in a study of sequential checkpoint blockade in melanoma. Data came from immunoSEQ multiplex PCR; TCRdb stores just in-frame clones and leaves some out. The sample carries some 30,000 clones, around 90% recorded once. Specified treatment: randomized to nivolumab then ipilimumab (arm A) or the reverse (arm B). Here the sequenced sample was CD8+ T cells sorted from blood (inferred from file names), taken from a patient given nivolumab and ipilimumab in sequence. Source of these receptors: a human donor with melanoma.

J is TRBJ2-3 and V is TRBV9; 8 bases align to TRBD1. After removal of 3 bases from V and 1 base from J, the junction contained 4 bases not matched to a gene. This CDR3 is built from 15 residues. Per germline, CDR1 SGDLS and CDR2 YYNGEE. CDR3 amino acids: CASSDLGQGTDTQYF. The CDR3 coding sequence is TGTGCCAGCAGCGACTTGGGACAGGGCACAGATACGCAGTATTTT.

This clone occurred once. V gene TRBV28 combines with J gene TRBJ2-5; D is perhaps TRBD2 (6 bases). The CDR3 consists of 15 residues. The germline CDR1 and CDR2 sequences are MDHEN and SYDVKM. Trimming removed 6 bases from V and 1 base from J, with 15 bases in between. Written as DNA, the CDR3 is TGTGCCAGCAGACCGCCGGGACTGCCCCAAGAGACCCAGTACTTC. Protein product: CASRPPGLPQETQYF.

The chain has TRBV10-3 and TRBJ1-5; tentatively, D is TRBD1 (6 bases). Per germline, CDR1 ENHRY and CDR2 SYGVKD. Trimming took off 2 bases at V and 2 bases at J, with 13 bases between the two ends. This CDR3 region has 16 residues. The DNA for the CDR3 is TGTGCCATCAGTGAGGCTCAGGGGCTTGGCAATCAGCCCCAGCATTTT. Protein product: CAISEAQGLGNQPQHF.

The chain employs TRBV5-8 and TRBJ1-6, with a possible D match to TRBD1 (5 bases). The V and J ends lost 3 bases and 10 bases respectively, with 8 bases between them. The V gene's germline CDR1 is SGHTS and CDR2 YDEGEE. This CDR3 has 12 amino acids. The chain's CDR3 is CASSWGGSPLHF. Written as DNA, the CDR3 is TGTGCCAGCAGCTGGGGGGGATCACCCCTCCACTTT.

The chain is built from TRBV15 and TRBJ2-6, with no clear D. CDR3 length: 19 residues. V was cut by 5 bases and J by 5 bases, with 25 bases left in between. CDR1 LNHNV and CDR2 YYDKDF come from the germline V gene (reference sequence). CDR3 nucleotides: TGTGCCACCAGCTCGACCCCAAGGTGTGACAAAAGTCGGGCCAACGTCCTGACTTTC. Its translation is CATSSTPRCDKSRANVLTF.

The chain links TRBV28 to TRBJ2-7; TRBD1 matches 7 bases. Trimming cost V 5 bases and J 6 bases; bases outside gene matches: 10. Germline V CDR1 and CDR2: MDHEN, SYDVKM. This CDR3 is built from 14 residues. The CDR3 region is CASSPRTGGREQYF. The CDR3 DNA follows: TGTGCCAGCAGTCCAAGGACAGGAGGCCGCGAGCAGTACTTC.

V and J are TRBV27 and TRBJ1-2, with 7 bases matching TRBD1. The CDR3 runs to 15 residues. Germline CDR1 is MNHEY and CDR2 is SMNVEV (reference sequence). V gave up 2 bases and J gave up 6 bases; unmatched junction bases: 9. The CDR3 DNA follows: TGTGCCAGCAGTTTACTTGCAGGGGGAGCCGATGGCTACACCTTC. Residues: CASSLLAGGADGYTF.

V gene TRBV19 combines with J gene TRBJ1-3; tentatively, D is TRBD1 (5 bases). This CDR3 region has 16 residues. Per the germline V gene, CDR1 is LNHDA and CDR2 is SQIVND (reference sequence). V was clipped by 7 bases and J by 3 bases, with 19 bases between them. DNA of the CDR3: TGTGCCAGTAATAGTGAAGACAGAAGATTTGGAAACACCATATATTTT. This gives the protein CASNSEDRRFGNTIYF.

This clone showed up just once. The chain recombines TRBV7-9 with TRBJ2-5; D perhaps matches TRBD1 (6 bases). CDR3 size: 14 residues. Germline CDR1 is SEHNR and CDR2 is FQNEAQ (reference sequence). Trimming left V 5 bases short and J 5 bases short, with 15 bases between. The DNA of the CDR3 is TGTGCCAGCAGCGAGAGAGGAAGGGGGGAGACCCAGTACTTC. Amino acid sequence: CASSERGRGETQYF.

The chain joins TRBV28 to TRBJ2-5, with TRBD1 identical over 7 bases. Germline trimming cut 3 bases from V and 5 bases from J; bases unmatched to any gene: 3. This CDR3 is 13 amino acids long. Germline values: CDR1 MDHEN, CDR2 SYDVKM. The chain's CDR3 is CASSLWGQETQYF. The CDR3 DNA sequence: TGTGCCAGCAGTTTGTGGGGACAGGAGACCCAGTACTTC.

CDR3 region: CASSWGRGAGNTIYF. Here the CDR3 DNA reads TGTGCCAGCAGCTGGGGGCGGGGGGCTGGAAACACCATATATTTT. J is TRBJ1-3 and V is TRBV11-2; D may be TRBD1 (6 bases). The CDR3 sequence is 15 residues long. CDR1 and CDR2 (germline): SGHAT, FQNNGV. With 4 bases removed from V and 2 bases from J, the gap between germline ends came to 12 bases.

For the CDR3, the DNA is TGTGCCAGCAGCCAATCCCCCCGCGGACCGGAGGGGCTCGTTGAGCAGTTCTTC. Its protein is CASSQSPRGPEGLVEQFF. J is TRBJ2-1 and V is TRBV4-2; D perhaps matches TRBD2 (6 bases). The CDR3 is 18 amino acids. Germline V lookup: CDR1 LGHNA, CDR2 YNFKEQ. Trimming stripped 2 bases from V and 9 bases from J, with 26 bases between.

The genes are TRBV5-1 and TRBJ2-7; 7 positions match TRBD1. The CDR3 has 12 amino acids. Per the germline V gene, CDR1 is SGHRS and CDR2 is YFSETQ. Trimming cost V 1 base and J 5 bases; bases outside gene matches: 0. The chain's CDR3 is CASSLTGDEQYV. CDR3 sequence (DNA): TGCGCCAGCAGCTTGACAGGGGACGAGCAGTACGTC.

This rearrangement joins TRBV5-8 to TRBJ1-1; 7 nucleotides line up with TRBD1. The CDR3 has 13 amino acids. In germline, CDR1 is SGHTS, CDR2 YDEGEE. J was trimmed by 11 bases and V by 3 bases; bases with no gene match: 10. The chain's CDR3 is CASSSSGTALAFF. For the CDR3, the DNA is TGTGCCAGCAGCTCGTCCGGGACAGCGCTGGCTTTCTTT.

The chain employs TRBV4-3 and TRBJ1-2, with D hard to call. V was shortened by 0 bases and J by 10 bases, with 15 bases between the two germline ends. There are 14 residues in the CDR3. The germline gives CDR1 LGHNA, CDR2 YSLEER. The CDR3 nucleotides read TGCGCCAGCAGCCAAGACCCAGGTTACGAGCACTACACCTTC. This encodes CASSQDPGYEHYTF.

On this clone: An end of the junction does not agree with germline; a read error may underlie this. The CDR3 bases are TGTGCCAGCAGCCACGACCCCTCGGGGGACGGCTACGGGCAGTACTTC. It yields the protein CASSHDPSGDGYGQYF. The rearrangement joins TRBV11-1 to TRBJ2-7; D may be TRBD2 (6 bases). Germline V CDR1 and CDR2: SGHAT, FQDESV (reference sequence). The CDR3 is 16 amino acids. Full variable domain (rest looked up from reference TRBV11-1 and TRBJ2-7): EAEVAQSPRYKITEKSQAVAFWCDPISGHATLYWYRQILGQGPELLVQFQDESVVDDSQLPKDRFSAERLKGVDSTLKIQPAELGDSAMYLCASSHDPSGDGYGQYFGPGTRLTVT.

The chain has TRBV30 and TRBJ1-1; maybe TRBD1 (5 bases). The V gene lost 0 bases and the J gene lost 4 bases, with 15 bases spanning the gap. The CDR3 loop spans 15 amino acids. The germline V gene encodes CDR1 GTSNPN and CDR2 SVGIG (reference sequence). This CDR3 reads CAWSVSLGRGTEAFF. In DNA form, the CDR3 reads TGTGCCTGGAGTGTAAGTTTGGGGCGGGGCACTGAAGCTTTCTTT.

J is TRBJ1-1 and V is TRBV28; TRBD1 matches 12 bases. There are 16 residues in the CDR3. Trimming took 6 bases from V and 3 from J; bases not matched to a gene: 8. From germline, CDR1 is MDHEN and CDR2 SYDVKM. CDR3 protein: CASSQPWDRGHTEAFF. The CDR3 DNA reads TGTGCCAGCAGCCAACCTTGGGACAGGGGGCACACTGAAGCTTTCTTT.